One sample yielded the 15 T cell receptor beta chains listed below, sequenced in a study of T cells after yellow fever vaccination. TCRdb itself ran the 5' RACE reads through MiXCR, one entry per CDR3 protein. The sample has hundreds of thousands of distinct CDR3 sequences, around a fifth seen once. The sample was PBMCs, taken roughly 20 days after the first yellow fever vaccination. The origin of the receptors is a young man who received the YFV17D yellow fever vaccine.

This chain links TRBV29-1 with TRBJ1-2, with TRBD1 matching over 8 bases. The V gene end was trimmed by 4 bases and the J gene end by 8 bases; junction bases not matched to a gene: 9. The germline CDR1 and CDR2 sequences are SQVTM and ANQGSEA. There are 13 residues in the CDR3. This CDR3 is CSVGSPGGDGYTF. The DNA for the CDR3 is TGCAGCGTTGGATCCCCAGGGGGCGACGGCTACACCTTC. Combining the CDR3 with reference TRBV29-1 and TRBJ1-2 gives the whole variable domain SAVISQKPSRDICQRGTSLTIQCQVDSQVTMMFWYRQQPGQSLTLIATANQGSEATYESGFVIDKFPISRPNLTFSTLTVSNMSPEDSSIYLCSVGSPGGDGYTFGSGTRLTVV.

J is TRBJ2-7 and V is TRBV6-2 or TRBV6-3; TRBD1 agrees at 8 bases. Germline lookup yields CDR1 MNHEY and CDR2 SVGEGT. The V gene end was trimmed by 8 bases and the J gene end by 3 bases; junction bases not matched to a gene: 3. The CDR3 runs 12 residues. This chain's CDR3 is CASEGQDYEQYF. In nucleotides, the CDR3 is TGTGCCAGCGAGGGACAGGACTACGAGCAGTACTTC.

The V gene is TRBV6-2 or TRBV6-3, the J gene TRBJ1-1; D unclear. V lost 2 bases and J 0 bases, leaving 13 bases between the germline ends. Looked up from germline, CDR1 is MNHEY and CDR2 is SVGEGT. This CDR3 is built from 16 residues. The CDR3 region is CASSYPRRGVNTEAFF. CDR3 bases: TGTGCCAGCAGTTACCCCCGACGAGGCGTGAACACTGAAGCTTTCTTT.

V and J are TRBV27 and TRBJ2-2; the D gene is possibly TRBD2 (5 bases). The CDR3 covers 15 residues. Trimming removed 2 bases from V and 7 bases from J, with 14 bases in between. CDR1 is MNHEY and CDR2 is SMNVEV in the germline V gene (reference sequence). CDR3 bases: TGTGCCAGCAGTTTAAGCCCCGGGGTTAGCGGGGAGCTGTTTTTT. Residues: CASSLSPGVSGELFF.

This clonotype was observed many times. The CDR3 region has the DNA TGTGCCATCACCACGGACCCGAGGGATTCACCCCTCCACTTT. Translated: CAITTDPRDSPLHF. This rearrangement joins TRBV10-3 to TRBJ1-6; D remains ambiguous. Germline V gives CDR1 ENHRY, CDR2 SYGVKD. The CDR3 extends over 14 amino acids. Trimming removed 7 bases at V and 8 bases at J, with 15 bases between.

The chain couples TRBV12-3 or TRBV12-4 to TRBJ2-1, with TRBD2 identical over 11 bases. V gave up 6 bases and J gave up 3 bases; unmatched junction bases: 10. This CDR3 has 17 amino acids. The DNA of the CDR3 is TGTGCCAGCAGCCAACCTCTCGGGACTAGCGGCTACAATGAGCAGTTCTTC. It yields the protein CASSQPLGTSGYNEQFF.

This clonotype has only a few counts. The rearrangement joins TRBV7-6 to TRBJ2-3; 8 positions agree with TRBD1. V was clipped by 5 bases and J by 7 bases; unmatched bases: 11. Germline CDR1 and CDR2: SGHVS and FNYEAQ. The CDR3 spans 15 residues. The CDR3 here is CASSVGTGFKNTQYF. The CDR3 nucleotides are TGTGCCAGCAGCGTAGGGACAGGATTTAAAAATACGCAGTATTTT.

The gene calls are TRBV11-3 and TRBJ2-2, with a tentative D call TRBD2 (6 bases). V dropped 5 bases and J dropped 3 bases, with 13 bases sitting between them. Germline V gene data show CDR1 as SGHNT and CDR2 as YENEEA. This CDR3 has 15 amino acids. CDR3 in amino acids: CASSRGLVYTGELFF. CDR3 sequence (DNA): TGTGCCAGCAGCCGGGGGTTGGTTTACACCGGGGAGCTGTTTTTT.

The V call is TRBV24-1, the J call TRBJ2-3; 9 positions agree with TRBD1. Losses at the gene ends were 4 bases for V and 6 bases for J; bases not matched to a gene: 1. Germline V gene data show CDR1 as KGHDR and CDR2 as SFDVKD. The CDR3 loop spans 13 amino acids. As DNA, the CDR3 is TGTGCCACCAGTGAACAGGGGGCCGATACGCAGTATTTT. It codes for CATSEQGADTQYF.

The CDR3 loop is CASSLVGQGYNEQFF. CDR3 bases: TGCGCCAGCAGCTTGGTAGGTCAGGGTTACAATGAGCAGTTCTTC. The chain couples TRBV5-1 to TRBJ2-1; a weak D match, TRBD1 (5 bases). V was cut by 0 bases and J by 4 bases, with 11 bases left in between. Per germline, CDR1 SGHRS and CDR2 YFSETQ. The CDR3 is 15 residues long. Together with reference TRBV5-1 and TRBJ2-1, the CDR3 gives the full variable domain: KAGVTQTPRYLIKTRGQQVTLSCSPISGHRSVSWYQQTPGQGLQFLFEYFSETQRNKGNFPGRFSGRQFSNSRSEMNVSTLELGDSALYLCASSLVGQGYNEQFFGPGTRLTVL.

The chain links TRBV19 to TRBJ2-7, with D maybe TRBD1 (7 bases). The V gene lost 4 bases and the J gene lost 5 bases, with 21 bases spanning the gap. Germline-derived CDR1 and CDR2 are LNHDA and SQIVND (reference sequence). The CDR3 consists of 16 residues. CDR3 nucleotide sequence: TGTGCCAGTAGTACTCCAAACAGGGGAGGCGGAGACGAGCAGTACTTC. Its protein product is CASSTPNRGGGDEQYF.

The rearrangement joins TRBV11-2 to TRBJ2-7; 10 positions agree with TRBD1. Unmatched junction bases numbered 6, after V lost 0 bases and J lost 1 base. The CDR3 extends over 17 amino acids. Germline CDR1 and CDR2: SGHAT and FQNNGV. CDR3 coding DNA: TGTGCCAGCAGCTTAGAGGGACAGGGGCTATTTTCCTACGAGCAGTACTTC. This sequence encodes CASSLEGQGLFSYEQYF.

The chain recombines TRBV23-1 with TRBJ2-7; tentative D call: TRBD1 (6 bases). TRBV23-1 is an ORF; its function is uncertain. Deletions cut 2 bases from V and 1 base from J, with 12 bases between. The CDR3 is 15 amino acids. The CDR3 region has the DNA TGCGCCAGCAGTCAAAGCCGGACAGCGTCCTACGAGCAGTACTTC. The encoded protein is CASSQSRTASYEQYF.

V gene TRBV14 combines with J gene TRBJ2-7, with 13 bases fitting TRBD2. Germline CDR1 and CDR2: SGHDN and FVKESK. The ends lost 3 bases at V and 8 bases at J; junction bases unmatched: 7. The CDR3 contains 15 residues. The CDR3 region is CASSQTGLAGFQQYF. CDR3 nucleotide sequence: TGTGCCAGCAGCCAGACGGGACTAGCGGGGTTTCAGCAGTACTTC.

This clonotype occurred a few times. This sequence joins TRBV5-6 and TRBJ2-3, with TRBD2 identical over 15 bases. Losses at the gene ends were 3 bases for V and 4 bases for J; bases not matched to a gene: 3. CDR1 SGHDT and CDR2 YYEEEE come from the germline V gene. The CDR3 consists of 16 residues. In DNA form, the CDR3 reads TGTGCCAGCAGCTCTGGACTAGCGGGGGGGGCAGATACGCAGTATTTT. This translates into CASSSGLAGGADTQYF.